The clone carrying this T cell receptor (beta chain) was observed a few times. Its antigen is not identified. V was cut by 0 bases and J by 6 bases, with 8 bases left in between. From germline, CDR1 is KGHSH and CDR2 LQKENI. The CDR3 spans 14 residues. This entry comes from a study of PD-1 blockade in classical Hodgkin lymphoma. Whole-study results and caveats: Patients newly diagnosed and complete responders had comparable baseline diversity.

Brentuximab vedotin exposure varied among the patients, all of whom had relapsed after autologous stem cell transplantation. Some clones are missing from TCRdb's copy, which holds only in-frame ones; the method was immunoSEQ multiplex PCR. The sample shows under 100,000 clones, over 70% of them seen only once. The TCR comes from a human donor with classical Hodgkin lymphoma. The sequencing used peripheral blood mononuclear cells (PBMCs), collected at baseline. The V and J genes are TRBV18 and TRBJ2-2, with D possibly TRBD1 on 6 matching bases. The CDR3 protein is CASSPPNRAGELFF. The CDR3 DNA is TGTGCCAGCTCACCACCGAACAGGGCCGGGGAGCTGTTTTTT.